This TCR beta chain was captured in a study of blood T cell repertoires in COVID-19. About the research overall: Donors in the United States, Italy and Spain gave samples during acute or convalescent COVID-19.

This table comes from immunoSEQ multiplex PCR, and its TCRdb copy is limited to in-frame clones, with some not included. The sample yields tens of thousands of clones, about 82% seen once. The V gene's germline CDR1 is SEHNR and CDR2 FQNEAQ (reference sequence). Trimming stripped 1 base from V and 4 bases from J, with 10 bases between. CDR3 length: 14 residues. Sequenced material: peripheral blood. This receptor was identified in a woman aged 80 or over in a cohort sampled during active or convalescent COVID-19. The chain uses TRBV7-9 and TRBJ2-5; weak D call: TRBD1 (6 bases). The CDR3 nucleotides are TGTGCCAGCAGCTTAGACGGCAGGGGAGAGACCCAGTACTTC. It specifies CASSLDGRGETQYF. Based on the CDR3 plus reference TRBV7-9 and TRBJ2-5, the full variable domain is DTGVSQNPRHKITKRGQNVTFRCDPISEHNRLYWYRQTLGQGPEFLTYFQNEAQLEKSRLLSDRFSAERPKGSFSTLEIQRTEQGDSAMYLCASSLDGRGETQYFGPGTRLLVL.